The next 6 T cell receptor beta chains were all read from a single sample in a study of T cell repertoires in cytomegalovirus infection. TCRdb reprocessed the reads via MiXCR and lists one record per CDR3 protein. The profile shows 500,000 to 600,000 distinct CDR3 sequences, 16% of them singletons. Sequences were obtained from CD8+ T cells from PBMCs. These receptors came from a human donor in good health (CMV status not recorded). Some clones in this sample may be carry-over from other donors' samples.

As for this clonotype: Germline and junction disagree at one end, which may indicate a read error. The rearrangement uses TRBV20-1 and TRBJ2-1; 10 nucleotides match TRBD2. Germline V gene lookup returns CDR1 DFQATT and CDR2 SNEGSKA (reference sequence). The CDR3 is made up of 17 amino acids. As DNA, the CDR3 is TGCAGTGCTAGGGCGGCTAGCGGGAGAATTAACTACAATGAGCAGTTATTC. Its protein product is CSARAASGRINYNEQLF.

A word on this clonotype: Given a much more abundant clone one base away, this may be a read error. The chain uses TRBV28 and TRBJ2-1; TRBD2 matches 7 bases. V was pared by 6 bases and J by 2 bases, with 4 bases of the junction left unmatched. The germline gives CDR1 MDHEN, CDR2 SYDVKM. The CDR3 is made up of 14 amino acids. The CDR3 coding sequence is TGTGCCAGCAGATCTAGCGGTACCTACAATGAGCAGTTCTTC. This sequence encodes CASRSSGTYNEQFF.

This clonotype appeared many times. This chain joins TRBV4-1 and TRBJ2-5; no definite D call. V was pared by 4 bases and J by 1 base, with 19 bases between. Per the germline V gene, CDR1 is MGHRA and CDR2 is YSYEKL. The CDR3 runs 17 residues. CDR3 loop: CASSPIDGRPFQETQYF. Here the CDR3 DNA reads TGCGCCAGCAGCCCGATCGACGGCAGACCTTTCCAAGAGACCCAGTACTTC.

This clonotype appeared many times. The rearrangement uses TRBV27 and TRBJ1-1; the match to TRBD1 covers 9 bases. Germline V lookup: CDR1 MNHEY, CDR2 SMNVEV (reference sequence). The CDR3 loop spans 15 amino acids. V gave up 4 bases and J gave up 3 bases; unmatched junction bases: 6. The CDR3 sequence: CASSSGTGPDTEAFF. CDR3 coding DNA: TGTGCCAGCAGTTCCGGGACAGGGCCGGACACTGAAGCTTTCTTT.

This clonotype was picked up many times. The chain combines TRBV4-2 with TRBJ1-5; TRBD1 agrees at 12 bases. Germline V CDR1 and CDR2: LGHNA, YNFKEQ. The CDR3 extends over 18 amino acids. Trimming at V came to 3 bases and at J to 1 base, leaving 7 bases not matched to a gene. CDR3 amino acids: CASSHGTGGVESNQPQHF. CDR3 sequence (DNA): TGTGCCAGCAGCCATGGGACAGGGGGCGTTGAAAGCAATCAGCCCCAGCATTTT.

In its sample, this clonotype was seen many times. The chain uses TRBV7-2 and TRBJ2-7; 8 bases are a match to TRBD2. Germline CDR1 reads SGHTA; CDR2 reads FQGNSA. J gave up 2 bases and V 5 bases, and 5 bases lay outside the gene matches. There are 14 residues in the CDR3. The CDR3 protein is CASSPGLGPYEQYF. The CDR3, as DNA: TGTGCCAGCAGCCCGGGACTAGGTCCCTACGAGCAGTACTTC.